The 22 T cell receptor beta chains below were found in one sample sequenced in a study of identical twins. TCRdb independently ran MiXCR on the 5' RACE reads; one entry per CDR3 protein. In the table there are nearly 900,000 distinct CDR3 sequences, 9% to 15% of which are singletons. The same data also went into a second study, on yellow fever vaccine responses in identical twins.

The sequencing input was PBMCs. These receptors all stem from a woman aged 18 to 35 in good health.

This clonotype was counted many times. The chain links TRBV7-2 to TRBJ2-3; no reliable D call. Germline CDR1 and CDR2: SGHTA and FQGNSA. The V end was cut by 0 bases, the J end by 2 bases, with 3 bases between. There are 13 residues in the CDR3. As DNA, the CDR3 is TGTGCCAGCAGCTTAGCCTTCACAGATACGCAGTATTTT. This translates into CASSLAFTDTQYF. Combining the CDR3 with reference TRBV7-2 and TRBJ2-3 gives the whole variable domain GAGVSQSPSNKVTEKGKDVELRCDPISGHTALYWYRQSLGQGLEFLIYFQGNSAPDKSGLPSDRFSAERTGGSVSTLTIQRTQQEDSAVYLCASSLAFTDTQYFGPGTRLTVL.

The chain couples TRBV12-3 or TRBV12-4 to TRBJ1-5; D uncertain. Trimming removed 3 bases at V and 3 bases at J, with 15 bases between. This CDR3 has 16 residues. The CDR3, as DNA: TGTGCCAGCAGTTTTGGGGTCCTCAACGACAATCAGCCCCAGCATTTT. Protein: CASSFGVLNDNQPQHF.

This clonotype was seen only a few times. The chain recombines TRBV5-5 with TRBJ2-2; D remains ambiguous. The V gene's germline CDR1 is SGHKS and CDR2 YYEKEE (reference sequence). The CDR3 is 16 amino acids. Trimming removed 0 bases from V and 0 bases from J, with 9 bases in between. CDR3 in amino acids: CASSLGLGSNTGELFF. The CDR3 DNA reads as TGTGCCAGCAGCTTGGGTCTGGGATCGAACACCGGGGAGCTGTTTTTT.

The chain has TRBV6-1 and TRBJ2-6; D ambiguous. CDR1 and CDR2 (germline): MNHNS, SASEGT. This CDR3 comprises 15 residues. CDR3 in DNA: TGTGCACTTCACTCAGGTAGCTCTGGGGCCAACGTCCTGACTTTC. Its protein product is CALHSGSSGANVLTF.

This clonotype was observed a few times. The chain has TRBV6-1 and TRBJ1-1, with D uncertain. The V and J ends lost 4 bases and 0 bases respectively, with 6 bases between them. CDR3 length: 13 residues. Germline CDR1 is MNHNS and CDR2 is SASEGT. Here the CDR3 reads CASSAVVNTEAFF. CDR3 nucleotide sequence: TGTGCCAGCAGTGCGGTCGTGAACACTGAAGCTTTCTTT.

CDR3 region: CASSFAYGANVLTF. In nucleotides, the CDR3 is TGTGCCAGCAGCTTTGCGTATGGGGCCAACGTCCTGACTTTC. V usage is TRBV7-9 and J usage is TRBJ2-6; D remains unclear. Germline V gene lookup returns CDR1 SEHNR and CDR2 FQNEAQ (reference sequence). Trimming left V 3 bases short and J 3 bases short, with 6 bases between. This CDR3 is 14 amino acids long. The full variable domain, in which reference TRBV7-9 and TRBJ2-6 provide the parts outside the CDR3, is DTGVSQNPRHKITKRGQNVTFRCDPISEHNRLYWYRQTLGQGPEFLTYFQNEAQLEKSRLLSDRFSAERPKGSFSTLEIQRTEQGDSAMYLCASSFAYGANVLTFGAGSRLTVL.

V gene TRBV5-6 combines with J gene TRBJ2-7; perhaps TRBD2 as D (7 bases). Germline CDR1 SGHDT, CDR2 YYEEEE. The CDR3 loop spans 15 amino acids. V gave up 4 bases and J gave up 1 base, with 15 bases separating them. CDR3: CASSRGAAFSYEQYV. Written as DNA, the CDR3 is TGTGCCAGCAGCCGGGGGGCAGCCTTTTCCTACGAGCAGTACGTC.

This clonotype was seen ten or more times. The chain employs TRBV12-3 or TRBV12-4 and TRBJ2-7; D may be TRBD1 (5 bases). This CDR3 is 14 amino acids long. Trimming took off 2 bases at V and 4 bases at J, with 12 bases between the two ends. The CDR3 nucleotides are TGTGCCAGCAGTTTAAATACAGGACCTTACGAGCAGTACTTC. This sequence encodes CASSLNTGPYEQYF.

This rearrangement joins TRBV6-1 to TRBJ2-5; D perhaps matches TRBD2 (7 bases). Germline CDR1 is MNHNS and CDR2 is SASEGT. CDR3 length: 14 residues. V was cut by 6 bases and J by 5 bases, with 16 bases left in between. For the CDR3, the DNA is TGTGCCAGCAGGACCCCGGGGGGCTGGGAGACCCAGTACTTC. Translation gives CASRTPGGWETQYF.

The chain is built from TRBV7-8 and TRBJ2-1; 9 nucleotides align to TRBD1. The CDR3 is made up of 16 amino acids. Per germline, CDR1 SGHVS and CDR2 FQNEAQ. V shed 5 bases, J shed 5 bases, and the junction held 10 bases outside the gene matches. The CDR3: CASSRRTGERNNEQFF. CDR3 nucleotides: TGTGCCAGCAGCCGACGGACAGGGGAAAGAAACAATGAGCAGTTCTTC.

This clonotype was counted between two and nine times. The V gene is TRBV29-1, the J gene TRBJ1-1; D gene unclear. The CDR3 consists of 14 residues. Trimming stripped 8 bases from V and 0 bases from J, with 16 bases between. Germline V gives CDR1 SQVTM, CDR2 ANQGSEA. The CDR3 region has the DNA TGCAGCATTGCCCGGGGTCGGGTGAACACTGAAGCTTTCTTT. Residues: CSIARGRVNTEAFF.

This clonotype was seen a handful of times. The rearrangement uses TRBV29-1 and TRBJ2-7, with 8 positions matching TRBD2. There are 13 residues in the CDR3. V gave up 2 bases and J gave up 3 bases; unmatched junction bases: 3. The germline V gene has CDR1 SQVTM and CDR2 ANQGSEA. The CDR3 region is CSVERSGGYEQYF. CDR3 DNA sequence: TGCAGCGTTGAACGCAGCGGGGGCTACGAGCAGTACTTC.

The chain couples TRBV28 to TRBJ1-6, with D maybe TRBD1 (5 bases). This CDR3 is built from 16 residues. Germline V CDR1 and CDR2: MDHEN, SYDVKM. Deletions cut 5 bases from V and 9 bases from J, with 20 bases between. The CDR3 reads CASSILPGGGSSPLHF. The CDR3 DNA reads as TGTGCCAGCAGTATACTCCCTGGGGGGGGAAGTTCACCCCTCCACTTT. Combining the CDR3 with reference TRBV28 and TRBJ1-6 gives the whole variable domain DVKVTQSSRYLVKRTGEKVFLECVQDMDHENMFWYRQDPGLGLRLIYFSYDVKMKEKGDIPEGYSVSREKKERFSLILESASTNQTSMYLCASSILPGGGSSPLHFGNGTRLTVT.

The genes are TRBV28 and TRBJ2-7, with 10 bases fitting TRBD2. The CDR3 runs to 13 residues. V gave up 4 bases and J gave up 5 bases; unmatched junction bases: 2. CDR1 is MDHEN, CDR2 SYDVKM, per germline. CDR3 residues: CASSWLAGDEQYF. The CDR3, as DNA: TGTGCCAGCAGTTGGCTAGCGGGAGACGAGCAGTACTTC.

The gene calls are TRBV6-5 and TRBJ2-3, with 10 bases aligning to TRBD2. The CDR3 runs to 17 residues. Germline CDR1 reads MNHEY; CDR2 reads SVGAGI. V shed 2 bases and J 2 bases; nucleotides not matched to a gene: 7. The CDR3 DNA follows: TGTGCCAGCAGTTACGCGTTAGCGGGGGGACCCACAGATACGCAGTATTTT. Translation gives CASSYALAGGPTDTQYF.

The chain links TRBV7-6 to TRBJ1-2, with TRBD1 matching 8 bases. Trimming at V came to 2 bases and at J to 3 bases, leaving 8 bases not matched to a gene. The CDR3 has 16 residues. Germline-derived CDR1 and CDR2 are SGHVS and FNYEAQ. The CDR3 reads CASSLSDRVSHYGYTF. As DNA, the CDR3 is TGTGCCAGCAGCTTATCGGACAGGGTGTCCCACTATGGCTACACCTTC.

This chain connects TRBV12-3 or TRBV12-4 to TRBJ1-1, with no clear D. The CDR3 totals 12 residues. The V gene lost 7 bases and the J gene lost 5 bases, with 11 bases spanning the gap. This chain's CDR3 is CASTIWGTEAFF. The CDR3 DNA is TGTGCCAGCACCATCTGGGGAACTGAAGCTTTCTTT.

V and J are TRBV2 and TRBJ2-7; D tentatively fits TRBD1 or TRBD2 (5 bases each). CDR3 size: 14 residues. Germline V gives CDR1 SNHLY, CDR2 FYNNEI. The germline V and J ends were trimmed by 7 bases and 5 bases, with 18 bases remaining between them. CDR3 DNA: TGTGCCAGCACCTTAACCTCCGGGACGGACGAGCAGTACTTC. Its protein is CASTLTSGTDEQYF.

The chain is built from TRBV19 and TRBJ2-1, with TRBD1 identical over 9 bases. CDR1 is LNHDA, CDR2 SQIVND, per germline (reference sequence). There are 15 residues in the CDR3. Losses at the gene ends were 3 bases for V and 5 bases for J; bases not matched to a gene: 5. As DNA, the CDR3 is TGTGCCAGTAGTATTACCGGGACAGGGAACAATGAGCAGTTCTTC. This gives the protein CASSITGTGNNEQFF.

A few counts support this clonotype. The CDR3 DNA sequence: TGTGCCATCAGAGACGGGCTTCGGGAGACCCAGTACTTC. Its translation is CAIRDGLRETQYF. V gene TRBV10-3 combines with J gene TRBJ2-5; D gene ambiguous. Trimming shortened V by 6 bases and J by 5 bases, and 13 bases separated the two germline ends. CDR3 length: 13 amino acids. The V gene's germline CDR1 is ENHRY and CDR2 SYGVKD.

The chain uses TRBV4-2 and TRBJ2-7; TRBD1 is a possible D gene (5 bases). Germline V lookup: CDR1 LGHNA, CDR2 YNFKEQ. The CDR3 is 17 residues long. The ends were cut back, 0 bases at V and 2 bases at J, with 17 bases in the middle. The CDR3 here is CASSQDGPGDSTYEQYF. The CDR3 coding sequence is TGTGCCAGCAGCCAAGATGGACCGGGTGACAGCACCTACGAGCAGTACTTC.

The V and J genes are TRBV5-5 and TRBJ2-7; D gene unclear. This CDR3 has 13 amino acids. CDR1 SGHKS and CDR2 YYEKEE come from the germline V gene (reference sequence). The V end was cut by 1 base, the J end by 2 bases, with 7 bases between. The CDR3 region has the DNA TGTGCCAGCAGCTTGTGGGAAGCCTACGAGCAGTACTTC. Protein: CASSLWEAYEQYF.